Shown below are 5 T cell receptor beta chains from a single sample sequenced in a study of T-cell reconstitution after alpha-beta-depleted transplantation in children. The authors prepared the TCRbeta library with unique molecular identifiers. Each CDR3 protein is one row after TCRdb ran MiXCR on the PCR reads. The sample shows about 540,000 distinct CDR3 sequences, 15% to 20% of them seen only once. Sequencing was performed on PBMCs from the stem cell graft donor, taken from the stem cell graft. Source of these receptors: a human donor who donated a stem cell graft to a child with acute lymphoblastic leukemia.

This clonotype was counted a few times. This chain uses TRBV10-3 with TRBJ1-5, with a tentative D call TRBD1 (5 bases). Germline V gene data show CDR1 as ENHRY and CDR2 as SYGVKD. The CDR3 covers 15 residues. V dropped 6 bases and J dropped 4 bases, with 16 bases sitting between them. The CDR3: CAISEPGLGNQPQHF. DNA for the CDR3: TGTGCCATCAGCGAGCCGGGACTTGGGAATCAGCCCCAGCATTTT.

This clonotype was seen more than once but under ten times. The V gene is TRBV10-3, the J gene TRBJ2-7; a possible D gene is TRBD2 (5 bases). The CDR3 spans 13 residues. The V end was cut by 3 bases, the J end by 3 bases, with 9 bases between. Per germline, CDR1 ENHRY and CDR2 SYGVKD. CDR3 sequence reads: CAISDTSSYEQYF. As DNA, the CDR3 is TGTGCCATCAGTGATACTAGTAGCTACGAGCAGTACTTC.

This clonotype was detected ten times or more. This rearrangement joins TRBV5-1 to TRBJ2-1; D not certain. Germline lookup yields CDR1 SGHRS and CDR2 YFSETQ. V lost 7 bases to trimming and J lost 11 bases, with 19 bases between them. There are 13 residues in the CDR3. The CDR3 reads CASSPPEIRKQFF. CDR3 coding DNA: TGCGCCAGCTCCCCCCCGGAGATTAGGAAGCAGTTCTTC.

This clonotype came up a few times. This chain uses TRBV28 with TRBJ1-1; TRBD1 might be the D (6 bases). The V end lost 3 bases, the J end lost 6 bases, and 8 bases lay between the germline ends. Germline CDR1 is MDHEN and CDR2 is SYDVKM. This CDR3 is 12 amino acids long. The CDR3 here is CASSFRGPEAFF. For the CDR3, the DNA is TGTGCCAGCAGTTTTCGGGGGCCTGAAGCTTTCTTT.

This clonotype was found a few times. The chain uses TRBV20-1 and TRBJ2-3, with 11 bases matching TRBD2. The V gene's germline CDR1 is DFQATT and CDR2 SNEGSKA (reference sequence). V lost 6 bases to trimming and J lost 2 bases; unmatched junction nucleotides: 10. The CDR3 is 16 residues long. This CDR3 reads CSAVKLAGAITDTQYF. CDR3 coding DNA: TGCAGTGCGGTCAAACTAGCGGGAGCCATCACAGATACGCAGTATTTT.